This is a list of T cell receptor beta chains from one sample in a study of cytomegalovirus exposure and HLA in healthy donors. Sequencing used immunoSEQ multiplex PCR; TCRdb keeps in-frame clones, though not all of them. The table includes roughly 200,000 clones, over 75% detected once. Sequences were obtained from PBMCs. These TCRs come from a man between 60 and 75 years old in good health and CMV-seronegative. Each CDR3 is given with its conserved first and last residue. The order of the fields is D gene, CDR3 length, J gene, clone size, V gene, CDR3 protein, CDR3 DNA. A D gene is named only where the DNA matches it firmly. Size tells how often a clone was seen (once, few, many) or the class of an expanded clone, and some rows leave it out.

d_gene: TRBD1; len: 12; j_gene: TRBJ1-2; abundance: NA; v_gene: TRBV6-5; CDR3aa: CAATTGGRGYTF; CDR3nt: TGTGCCGCAACGACAGGGGGCCGTGGCTACACCTTC
d_gene: NA; len: 15; j_gene: TRBJ2-5; abundance: few; v_gene: TRBV6-1; CDR3aa: CASSEQAGRQETQYF; CDR3nt: TGTGCCAGCAGTGAACAGGCAGGGCGTCAAGAGACCCAGTACTTC
d_gene: TRBD1; len: 14; j_gene: TRBJ2-7; abundance: NA; v_gene: TRBV28; CDR3aa: CASSLGQGWDEQYF; CDR3nt: TGTGCCAGCAGTTTGGGACAGGGGTGGGACGAGCAGTACTTC
d_gene: TRBD1; len: 16; j_gene: TRBJ2-7; abundance: few; v_gene: TRBV23-1; CDR3aa: CASSQSGQGVSYEQYF; CDR3nt: TGCGCCAGCAGTCAATCCGGGCAGGGGGTCTCCTACGAGCAGTACTTC
d_gene: TRBD1; len: 13; j_gene: TRBJ2-7; abundance: NA; v_gene: TRBV9; CDR3aa: CASSAGTGGEQYF; CDR3nt: TGTGCCAGCAGCGCCGGGACAGGGGGTGAGCAGTACTTC
d_gene: NA; len: 12; j_gene: TRBJ1-5; abundance: NA; v_gene: TRBV6-1; CDR3aa: CASSAGNQPQHF; CDR3nt: TGTGCCAGCAGCGCGGGAAATCAGCCCCAGCATTTT
d_gene: TRBD1; len: 15; j_gene: TRBJ1-1; abundance: NA; v_gene: TRBV5-5; CDR3aa: CASSRSGGQGTEAFF; CDR3nt: TGTGCCAGCAGTCGTTCAGGGGGCCAGGGGACTGAAGCTTTCTTT
d_gene: TRBD1; len: 15; j_gene: TRBJ2-2; abundance: NA; v_gene: TRBV6-1; CDR3aa: CASSTTGTNTGELFF; CDR3nt: TGTGCCAGCAGTACGACAGGGACGAACACCGGGGAGCTGTTTTTT
d_gene: TRBD1; len: 16; j_gene: TRBJ2-5; abundance: NA; v_gene: TRBV5-1; CDR3aa: CASSLGAGTAGETQYF; CDR3nt: TGCGCCAGCAGCTTGGGAGCAGGGACAGCTGGGGAGACCCAGTACTTC
d_gene: TRBD1; len: 12; j_gene: TRBJ1-1; abundance: NA; v_gene: TRBV7-9; CDR3aa: CSSSWTGAEAFF; CDR3nt: TGTTCCAGCAGCTGGACAGGGGCTGAAGCTTTCTTT
d_gene: NA; len: 15; j_gene: TRBJ1-5; abundance: NA; v_gene: TRBV15; CDR3aa: CATSPQVGRPQPQHF; CDR3nt: TGTGCCACCAGCCCTCAGGTGGGGCGACCCCAGCCCCAGCATTTT
d_gene: TRBD1; len: 13; j_gene: TRBJ2-5; abundance: NA; v_gene: TRBV6-1; CDR3aa: CASSRDREETQYF; CDR3nt: TGTGCCAGCAGTAGGGACAGAGAAGAGACCCAGTACTTC
d_gene: NA; len: 13; j_gene: TRBJ1-2; abundance: few; v_gene: TRBV27; CDR3aa: CASSLFRGGGYTF; CDR3nt: TGTGCCAGCAGTTTATTCCGGGGGGGCGGCTACACCTTC
d_gene: NA; len: 16; j_gene: TRBJ1-4; abundance: NA; v_gene: TRBV5-6; CDR3aa: CASSSRRQSRREKLFF; CDR3nt: TGTGCCAGCAGCTCTCGAAGACAGTCCCGAAGGGAAAAACTGTTTTTT
d_gene: TRBD2; len: 17; j_gene: TRBJ2-1; abundance: few; v_gene: TRBV7-3; CDR3aa: CASSLIGDGRARNEQFF; CDR3nt: TGTGCCAGCAGCTTAATCGGTGACGGGAGGGCCCGCAATGAGCAGTTCTTC
d_gene: NA; len: 14; j_gene: TRBJ2-5; abundance: NA; v_gene: TRBV5-6; CDR3aa: CASSKPPRGETQYF; CDR3nt: TGTGCCAGCAGCAAGCCTCCCAGGGGAGAGACCCAGTACTTC
d_gene: NA; len: 14; j_gene: TRBJ2-1; abundance: NA; v_gene: TRBV28; CDR3aa: CASSPSGGLNEQFF; CDR3nt: TGTGCCAGCAGTCCTTCCGGGGGGCTTAATGAGCAGTTCTTC
d_gene: NA; len: 15; j_gene: TRBJ2-7; abundance: few; v_gene: TRBV6-6; CDR3aa: CASSYDIRGSYEQYF; CDR3nt: TGTGCCAGCAGTTACGATATCAGGGGCAGCTACGAGCAGTACTTC
d_gene: NA; len: 15; j_gene: TRBJ2-3; abundance: NA; v_gene: TRBV27; CDR3aa: CASSLSGVSTDTQYF; CDR3nt: TGTGCCAGCAGTTTATCGGGCGTGAGCACAGATACGCAGTATTTT
d_gene: NA; len: 13; j_gene: TRBJ2-7; abundance: few; v_gene: TRBV6-5; CDR3aa: CASSYLGAYEQYF; CDR3nt: TGTGCCAGCAGTTACTTGGGAGCCTACGAGCAGTACTTC
d_gene: TRBD2; len: 17; j_gene: TRBJ2-1; abundance: NA; v_gene: TRBV5-6; CDR3aa: CASSALTSGRAGNEQFF; CDR3nt: TGTGCCAGCAGCGCCTTGACTAGCGGGAGGGCGGGGAATGAGCAGTTCTTC
d_gene: NA; len: 15; j_gene: TRBJ1-1; abundance: once; v_gene: TRBV10-3; CDR3aa: CAIRRTEEGDTEAFF; CDR3nt: TGTGCCATCAGACGGACAGAGGAAGGTGACACTGAAGCTTTCTTT
d_gene: TRBD1; len: 14; j_gene: TRBJ2-3; abundance: NA; v_gene: TRBV9; CDR3aa: CASSPRQGSDTQYF; CDR3nt: TGTGCCAGCAGCCCCCGACAGGGCTCAGATACGCAGTATTTT
d_gene: NA; len: 13; j_gene: TRBJ1-1; abundance: NA; v_gene: TRBV28; CDR3aa: CASSRDRGAAAFF; CDR3nt: TGTGCCAGCAGTCGCGATCGGGGGGCAGCGGCTTTCTTT
d_gene: TRBD1; len: 13; j_gene: TRBJ1-1; abundance: NA; v_gene: TRBV29-1; CDR3aa: CSVAGQGAGGAFF; CDR3nt: TGCAGCGTAGCCGGACAGGGGGCGGGGGGAGCTTTCTTT
d_gene: TRBD1; len: 15; j_gene: TRBJ2-3; abundance: few; v_gene: TRBV5-1; CDR3aa: CASSYNRGGTDTQYF; CDR3nt: TGCGCCAGCAGTTATAACAGGGGTGGTACAGATACGCAGTATTTT
d_gene: TRBD2; len: 15; j_gene: TRBJ2-3; abundance: NA; v_gene: TRBV7-8; CDR3aa: CASSLLAGGADTQYF; CDR3nt: TGTGCCAGCAGCTTATTGGCGGGGGGGGCAGATACGCAGTATTTT
d_gene: NA; len: 15; j_gene: TRBJ1-1; abundance: NA; v_gene: TRBV6-5; CDR3aa: CASSNLLKFRDEAFF; CDR3nt: TGTGCCAGCAGTAACCTGTTGAAGTTTAGAGATGAAGCTTTCTTT
d_gene: TRBD1; len: 14; j_gene: TRBJ2-5; abundance: NA; v_gene: TRBV19; CDR3aa: CASSSSTGMETQYF; CDR3nt: TGTGCCAGTAGTTCCTCGACAGGGATGGAGACCCAGTACTTC
d_gene: NA; len: 16; j_gene: TRBJ2-3; abundance: NA; v_gene: TRBV7-9; CDR3aa: CASSSRPSAVTDTQYF; CDR3nt: TGTGCCAGCAGCTCCCGCCCTAGCGCTGTCACAGATACGCAGTATTTT
d_gene: NA; len: 14; j_gene: TRBJ1-3; abundance: NA; v_gene: TRBV5-1; CDR3aa: CASSSGISGNTIYF; CDR3nt: TGCGCCAGCAGCTCAGGGATCTCTGGAAACACCATATATTTT
d_gene: NA; len: 14; j_gene: TRBJ2-7; abundance: NA; v_gene: TRBV5-4; CDR3aa: CASSSGLSSYEQYF; CDR3nt: TGTGCCAGCAGCTCCGGACTGAGCTCCTACGAGCAGTACTTC
d_gene: TRBD2; len: 15; j_gene: TRBJ2-5; abundance: NA; v_gene: TRBV29-1; CDR3aa: CSVRTSGGVGETQYF; CDR3nt: TGCAGCGTTCGGACTAGCGGAGGGGTGGGGGAGACCCAGTACTTC
d_gene: NA; len: 15; j_gene: TRBJ1-1; abundance: NA; v_gene: TRBV6-4; CDR3aa: CASSDSVGAVVRAFF; CDR3nt: TGTGCCAGCAGTGACTCGGTGGGAGCGGTGGTCAGAGCTTTCTTT
d_gene: NA; len: 13; j_gene: TRBJ2-5; abundance: NA; v_gene: TRBV27; CDR3aa: CASSPGLIETQYF; CDR3nt: TGTGCCAGCAGTCCGGGATTAATCGAGACCCAGTACTTC
d_gene: NA; len: 17; j_gene: TRBJ1-3; abundance: NA; v_gene: TRBV2; CDR3aa: CASTLGGEKRSGNTIYF; CDR3nt: TGTGCCAGCACCTTGGGGGGGGAAAAACGCTCTGGAAACACCATATATTTT
d_gene: TRBD1; len: 16; j_gene: TRBJ1-1; abundance: few; v_gene: TRBV19; CDR3aa: CASSISWTGTYTEAFF; CDR3nt: TGTGCCAGTAGTATATCCTGGACAGGGACCTACACTGAAGCTTTCTTT